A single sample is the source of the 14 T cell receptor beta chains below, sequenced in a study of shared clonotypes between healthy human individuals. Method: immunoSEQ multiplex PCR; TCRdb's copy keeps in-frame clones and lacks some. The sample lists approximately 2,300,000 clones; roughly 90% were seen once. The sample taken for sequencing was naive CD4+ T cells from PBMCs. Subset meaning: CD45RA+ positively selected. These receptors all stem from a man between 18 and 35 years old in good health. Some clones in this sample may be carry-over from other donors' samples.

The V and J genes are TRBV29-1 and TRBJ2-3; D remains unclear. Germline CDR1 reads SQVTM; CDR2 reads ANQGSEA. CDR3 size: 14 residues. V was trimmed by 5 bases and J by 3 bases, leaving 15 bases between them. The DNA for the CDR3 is TGCAGCGTTAGTCGACGATCTGGGACAGATACGCAGTATTTT. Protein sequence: CSVSRRSGTDTQYF.

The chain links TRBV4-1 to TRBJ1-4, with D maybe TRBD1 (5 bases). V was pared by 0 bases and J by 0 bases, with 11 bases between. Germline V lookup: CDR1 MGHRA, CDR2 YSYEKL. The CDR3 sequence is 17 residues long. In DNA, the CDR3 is TGCGCCAGCAGCCAAGAGGGGCAGCTAGCAACTAATGAAAAACTGTTTTTT. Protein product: CASSQEGQLATNEKLFF.

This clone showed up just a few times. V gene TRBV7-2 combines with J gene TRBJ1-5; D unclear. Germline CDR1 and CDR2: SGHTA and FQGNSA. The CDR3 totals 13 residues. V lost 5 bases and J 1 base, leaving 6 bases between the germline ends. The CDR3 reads CASSPMSNQPQHF. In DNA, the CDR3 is TGTGCCAGCAGCCCGATGAGCAATCAGCCCCAGCATTTT.

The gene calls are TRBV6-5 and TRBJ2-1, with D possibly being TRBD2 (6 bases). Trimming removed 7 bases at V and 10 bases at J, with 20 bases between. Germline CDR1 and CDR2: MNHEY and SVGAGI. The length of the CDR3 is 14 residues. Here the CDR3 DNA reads TGTGCCAGCACACCCCATGGGGAGGAGAGGGAGCAGTTCTTC. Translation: CASTPHGEEREQFF.

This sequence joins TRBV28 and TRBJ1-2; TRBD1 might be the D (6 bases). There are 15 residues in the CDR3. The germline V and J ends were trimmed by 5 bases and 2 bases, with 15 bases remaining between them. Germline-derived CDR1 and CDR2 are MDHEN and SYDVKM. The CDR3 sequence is CASSPTLGANYGYTF. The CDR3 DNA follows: TGTGCCAGCAGTCCGACCCTGGGGGCGAACTATGGCTACACCTTC.

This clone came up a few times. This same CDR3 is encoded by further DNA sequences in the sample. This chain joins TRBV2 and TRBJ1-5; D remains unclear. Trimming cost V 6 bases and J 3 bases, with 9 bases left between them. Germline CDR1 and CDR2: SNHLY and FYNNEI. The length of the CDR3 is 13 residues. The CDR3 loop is CASSPESNQPQHF. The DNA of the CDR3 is TGTGCCAGCAGCCCCGAATCCAATCAGCCCCAGCATTTT.

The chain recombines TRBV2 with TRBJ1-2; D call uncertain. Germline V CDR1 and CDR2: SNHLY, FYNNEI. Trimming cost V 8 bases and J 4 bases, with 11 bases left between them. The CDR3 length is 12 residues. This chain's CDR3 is CASVVGVYGYTF. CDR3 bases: TGTGCCAGCGTAGTGGGAGTCTATGGCTACACCTTC.

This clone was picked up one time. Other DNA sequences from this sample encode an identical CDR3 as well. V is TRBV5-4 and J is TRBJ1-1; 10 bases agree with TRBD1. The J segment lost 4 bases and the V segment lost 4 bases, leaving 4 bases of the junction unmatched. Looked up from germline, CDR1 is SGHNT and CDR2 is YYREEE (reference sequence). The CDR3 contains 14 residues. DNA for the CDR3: TGTGCCAGCAGCCTGGGACAGGGGACCACTGAAGCTTTCTTT. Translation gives CASSLGQGTTEAFF.

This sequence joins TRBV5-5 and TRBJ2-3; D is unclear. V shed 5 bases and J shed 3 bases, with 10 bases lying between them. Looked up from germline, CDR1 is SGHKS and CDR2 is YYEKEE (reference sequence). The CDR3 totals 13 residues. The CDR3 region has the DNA TGTGCCAGCAGTCGTCCAGATACAGATACGCAGTATTTT. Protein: CASSRPDTDTQYF.

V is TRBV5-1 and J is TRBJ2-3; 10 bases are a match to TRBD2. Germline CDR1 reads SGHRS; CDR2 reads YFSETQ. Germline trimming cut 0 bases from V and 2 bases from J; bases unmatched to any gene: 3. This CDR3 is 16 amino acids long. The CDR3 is CASSLVSGRPTDTQYF. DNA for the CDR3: TGCGCCAGCAGCTTGGTTAGCGGGAGGCCCACAGATACGCAGTATTTT.

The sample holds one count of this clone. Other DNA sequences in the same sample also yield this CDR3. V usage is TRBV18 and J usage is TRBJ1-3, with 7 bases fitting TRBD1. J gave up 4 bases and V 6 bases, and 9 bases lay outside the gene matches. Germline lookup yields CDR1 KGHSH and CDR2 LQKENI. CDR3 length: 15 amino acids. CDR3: CASSRGQSSGNTIYF. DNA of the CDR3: TGTGCCAGCTCCCGGGGACAGTCCAGCGGAAACACCATATATTTT.

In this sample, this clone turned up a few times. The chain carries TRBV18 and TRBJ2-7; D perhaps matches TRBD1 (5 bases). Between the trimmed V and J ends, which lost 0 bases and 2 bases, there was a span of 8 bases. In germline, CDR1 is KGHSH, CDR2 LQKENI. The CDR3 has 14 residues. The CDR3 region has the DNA TGTGCCAGCTCACCACCCCAGGGCCCCTACGAGCAGTACTTC. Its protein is CASSPPQGPYEQYF.

In DNA form, the CDR3 reads TGTGCCAGCAGGCCTACGGGACTAGCGGGGGGAGGAGAGCAGTTCTTC. Its protein is CASRPTGLAGGGEQFF. V is TRBV14 and J is TRBJ2-1; 15 positions match TRBD2. The CDR3 consists of 16 residues. V dropped 6 bases and J dropped 10; count of bases not matched to a gene: 10. The germline V gene encodes CDR1 SGHDN and CDR2 FVKESK. Filled out from reference TRBV14 and TRBJ2-1, the complete variable domain reads EAGVTQFPSHSVIEKGQTVTLRCDPISGHDNLYWYRRVMGKEIKFLLHFVKESKQDESGMPNNRFLAERTGGTYSTLKVQPAELEDSGVYFCASRPTGLAGGGEQFFGPGTRLTVL.

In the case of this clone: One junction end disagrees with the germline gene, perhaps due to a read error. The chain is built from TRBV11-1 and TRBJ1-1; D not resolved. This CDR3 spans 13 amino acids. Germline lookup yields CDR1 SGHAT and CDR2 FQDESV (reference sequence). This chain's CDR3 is CASGLEANTEAFF. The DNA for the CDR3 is TGTGCCAGCGGCTTAGAGGCGAACACTGAAGCTTTCTTT. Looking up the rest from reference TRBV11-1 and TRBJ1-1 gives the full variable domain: EAEVAQSPRYKITEKSQAVAFWCDPISGHATLYWYRQILGQGPELLVQFQDESVVDDSQLPKDRFSAERLKGVDSTLKIQPAELGDSAMYLCASGLEANTEAFFGQGTRLTVV.